This TCR beta chain was observed in a study of cytomegalovirus exposure and HLA in healthy donors. The study ran its PCR with 60 Vbeta and 13 Jbeta primers. Only in-frame clones appear in the TCRdb table, and some are missing; sequencing was by immunoSEQ multiplex PCR. The sample records about 120,000 clones, about four fifths being singletons. V was clipped by 4 bases and J by 2 bases, with 18 bases between them. The CDR3 has 16 amino acids. The germline gives CDR1 SGHDT, CDR2 YYEEEE. A note on this clone: Its antigen is as yet unknown. This specimen includes other DNA sequences encoding the same CDR3.

Whole-study findings and limits: The investigators catalogued 160 or so TCR beta chains as cytomegalovirus-associated.

The sample comprised PBMCs. The TCR sequence derives from a female donor in good health and CMV-seropositive. The gene calls are TRBV5-6 and TRBJ2-5; the D gene is possibly TRBD2 (6 bases). CDR3 region: CASSKTWTSGQETQYF. The CDR3 bases are TGTGCCAGCAGCAAGACGTGGACCAGCGGGCAAGAGACCCAGTACTTC.